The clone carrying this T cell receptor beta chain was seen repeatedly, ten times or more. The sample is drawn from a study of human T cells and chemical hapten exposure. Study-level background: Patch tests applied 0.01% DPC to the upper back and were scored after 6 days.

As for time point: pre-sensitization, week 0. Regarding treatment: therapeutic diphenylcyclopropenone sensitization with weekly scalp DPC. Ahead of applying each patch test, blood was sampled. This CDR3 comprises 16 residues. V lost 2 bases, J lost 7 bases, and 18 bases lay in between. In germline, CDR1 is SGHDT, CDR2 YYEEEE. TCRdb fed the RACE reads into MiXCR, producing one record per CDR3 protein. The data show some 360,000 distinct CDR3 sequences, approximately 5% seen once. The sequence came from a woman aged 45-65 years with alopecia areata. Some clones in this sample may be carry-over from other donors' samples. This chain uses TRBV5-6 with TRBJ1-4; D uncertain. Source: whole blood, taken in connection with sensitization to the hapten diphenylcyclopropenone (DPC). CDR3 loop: CASSFHSGAGTEKLFF. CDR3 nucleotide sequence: TGTGCCAGCAGCTTCCACTCAGGTGCAGGTACTGAAAAACTGTTTTTT.